The T cell receptor beta chain described here comes from a study of human T cells and chemical hapten exposure. TCRdb fed the RACE reads into MiXCR, producing one record per CDR3 protein. The repertoire consists of approximately 400,000 distinct CDR3 sequences, with about 4.8% occurring once and the leading ten covering approximately 2.3%. Germline assignment: CDR1 LNHNV and CDR2 YYDKDF (reference sequence). After removal of 0 bases from V and 2 bases from J, the junction contained 5 bases not matched to a gene. The CDR3 runs to 17 residues. This clonotype came up many times. Specified time point: patch test 1, 2 weeks after DPC sensitization. Regarding treatment: therapeutic diphenylcyclopropenone sensitization with weekly scalp DPC.

The J gene is TRBJ1-3, the V gene TRBV15; the match to TRBD1 covers 9 bases. The clonotype was recovered from a woman in her forties or fifties with alopecia areata. Some clones in this sample may be carry-over from other donors' samples. The specimen comprised whole blood, sampled in connection with sensitization to the hapten diphenylcyclopropenone (DPC). As DNA, the CDR3 is TGTGCCACCAGCAGAGATGACACAGGGGGCACTGGAAACACCATATATTTT. It yields the protein CATSRDDTGGTGNTIYF.